The 4 T cell receptor beta chains below were found in one sample sequenced in a study of cytomegalovirus exposure and HLA in healthy donors. Primers for the PCR totalled 60 Vbeta and 13 Jbeta. The method was immunoSEQ multiplex PCR; TCRdb's version includes in-frame clones alone and lacks a portion of them. The data contain tens of thousands of clones, less than 85% of them singletons. Sequencing was done on a sample of PBMCs. The receptors shown here come from a man younger than 30 in good health and CMV-seronegative.

The DNA of the CDR3 is TGCAGCGTTGCAGGCGGGGGCGGTAACTATGGCTACACCTTC. Protein sequence: CSVAGGGGNYGYTF. V and J are TRBV29-1 and TRBJ1-2, with D maybe TRBD1 (6 bases). V gave up 4 bases and J gave up 1 base, with 13 bases separating them. Germline CDR1 SQVTM, CDR2 ANQGSEA. CDR3 length equals 14 residues.

Notes on this clone: At one of its ends the junction is not consistent with the germline gene, which may arise from a read error. The chain uses TRBV6-1 and TRBJ1-1; 7 bases agree with TRBD1. This CDR3 is built from 15 residues. Germline V gene sequence: CDR1 MNHNS, CDR2 SASEGT. In DNA, the CDR3 is TGTGCCAGCAGTGCCCGGGACAGCTTGAACACTGAAACTTTCTTT. Translated, it gives CASSARDSLNTETFF.

This chain joins TRBV6-5 and TRBJ2-7; D is unclear. V lost 6 bases and J lost 7, with 10 bases in between. The CDR3 consists of 11 residues. CDR1 is MNHEY, CDR2 SVGAGI, per germline. The CDR3 region has the DNA TGTGCCAGCAGCCGCCTGGAGGAGCAGTACTTC. Protein product: CASSRLEEQYF.

V and J are TRBV6-6 and TRBJ2-7; 7 nucleotides line up with TRBD2. Trimming took 7 bases from V and 0 from J; bases not matched to a gene: 9. The length of the CDR3 is 15 residues. CDR1 and CDR2 from the germline V gene are MNHNY and SVGAGI (reference sequence). This CDR3 is CASTGLQRGSYEQYF. The CDR3 nucleotides read TGTGCCAGCACAGGCCTTCAGCGGGGCTCCTACGAGCAGTACTTC.